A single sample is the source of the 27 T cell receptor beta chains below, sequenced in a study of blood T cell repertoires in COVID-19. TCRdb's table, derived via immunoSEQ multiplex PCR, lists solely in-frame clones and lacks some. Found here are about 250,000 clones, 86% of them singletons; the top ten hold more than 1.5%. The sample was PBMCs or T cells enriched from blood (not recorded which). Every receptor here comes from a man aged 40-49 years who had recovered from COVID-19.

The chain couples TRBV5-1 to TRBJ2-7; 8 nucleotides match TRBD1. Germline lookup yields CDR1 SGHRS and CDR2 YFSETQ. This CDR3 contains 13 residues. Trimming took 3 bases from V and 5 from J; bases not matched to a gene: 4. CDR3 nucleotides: TGCGCCAGCAGCTCCAGGGGGCGGGACGAGCAGTACTTC. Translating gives CASSSRGRDEQYF.

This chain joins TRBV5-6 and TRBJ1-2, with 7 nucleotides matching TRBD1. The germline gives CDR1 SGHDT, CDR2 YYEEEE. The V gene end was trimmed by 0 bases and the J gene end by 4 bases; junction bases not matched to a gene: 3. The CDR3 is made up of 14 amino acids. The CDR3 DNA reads TGTGCCAGCAGCTTGGGAGACAGGGCCTATGGCTACACCTTC. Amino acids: CASSLGDRAYGYTF.

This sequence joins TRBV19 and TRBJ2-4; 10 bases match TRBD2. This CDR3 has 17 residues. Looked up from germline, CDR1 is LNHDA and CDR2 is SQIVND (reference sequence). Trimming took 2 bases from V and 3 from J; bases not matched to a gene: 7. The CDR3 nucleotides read TGTGCCAGTAGTATACTAGCGGGAGACACTTTCAAAAACATTCAGTACTTC. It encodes CASSILAGDTFKNIQYF.

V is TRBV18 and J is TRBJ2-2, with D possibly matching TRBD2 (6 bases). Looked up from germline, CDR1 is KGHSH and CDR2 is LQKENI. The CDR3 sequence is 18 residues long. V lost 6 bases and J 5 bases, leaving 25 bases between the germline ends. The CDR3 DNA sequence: TGTGCCAGCTCGCCCAGTCTACCCAGCGGAGGGAGGACCGGGGAGCTGTTTTTT. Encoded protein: CASSPSLPSGGRTGELFF.

CDR3 amino acids: CASSQITPAGGTDTQYF. DNA for the CDR3: TGCGCCAGCAGCCAAATAACGCCGGCGGGGGGCACAGATACGCAGTATTTT. This chain links TRBV5-1 with TRBJ2-3; 7 bases fit TRBD2. The CDR3 length is 17 residues. Germline CDR1 and CDR2: SGHRS and YFSETQ. Trimming took 4 bases from V and 1 from J; bases not matched to a gene: 12.

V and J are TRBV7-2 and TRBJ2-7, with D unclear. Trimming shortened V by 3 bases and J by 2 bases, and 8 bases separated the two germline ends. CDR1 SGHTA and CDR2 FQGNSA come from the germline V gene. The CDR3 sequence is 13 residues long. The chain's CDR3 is CASSFGFTYEQYF. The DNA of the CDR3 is TGTGCCAGCAGCTTCGGGTTTACCTACGAGCAGTACTTC.

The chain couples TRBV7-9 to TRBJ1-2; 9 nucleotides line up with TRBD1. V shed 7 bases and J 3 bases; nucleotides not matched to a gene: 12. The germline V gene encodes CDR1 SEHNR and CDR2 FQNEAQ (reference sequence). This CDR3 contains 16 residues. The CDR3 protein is CASIYPGQGEDYGYTF. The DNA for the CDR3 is TGTGCCAGCATCTACCCGGGACAGGGAGAGGACTATGGCTACACCTTC.

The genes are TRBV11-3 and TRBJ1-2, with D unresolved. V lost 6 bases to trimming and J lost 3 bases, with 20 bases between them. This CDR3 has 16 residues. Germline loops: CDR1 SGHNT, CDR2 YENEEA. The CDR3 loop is CASRWIPANRDYGYTF. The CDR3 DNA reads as TGTGCCAGCAGATGGATTCCAGCTAACCGGGACTATGGCTACACCTTC.

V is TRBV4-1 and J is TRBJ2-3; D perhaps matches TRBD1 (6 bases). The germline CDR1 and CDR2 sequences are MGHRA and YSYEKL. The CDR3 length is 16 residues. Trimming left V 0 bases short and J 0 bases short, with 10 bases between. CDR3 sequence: CASSQEGGTSTDTQYF. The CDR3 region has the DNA TGCGCCAGCAGCCAAGAAGGGGGAACTAGCACAGATACGCAGTATTTT.

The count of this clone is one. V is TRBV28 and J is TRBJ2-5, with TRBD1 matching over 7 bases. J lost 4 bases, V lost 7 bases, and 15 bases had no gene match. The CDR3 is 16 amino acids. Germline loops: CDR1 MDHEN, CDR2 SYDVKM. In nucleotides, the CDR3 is TGTGCCAGCACCACTTCTGAGGGGGCTAGGGGAGAGACCCAGTACTTC. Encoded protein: CASTTSEGARGETQYF. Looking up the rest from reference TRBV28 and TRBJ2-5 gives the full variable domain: DVKVTQSSRYLVKRTGEKVFLECVQDMDHENMFWYRQDPGLGLRLIYFSYDVKMKEKGDIPEGYSVSREKKERFSLILESASTNQTSMYLCASTTSEGARGETQYFGPGTRLLVL.

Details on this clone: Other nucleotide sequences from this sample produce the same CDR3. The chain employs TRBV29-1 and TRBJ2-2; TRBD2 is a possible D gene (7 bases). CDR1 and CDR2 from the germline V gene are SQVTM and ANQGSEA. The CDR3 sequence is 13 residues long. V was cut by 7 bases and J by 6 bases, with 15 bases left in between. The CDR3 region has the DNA TGCAGCGCTACGAGGGGGGGTGCCGGGGAGCTGTTTTTT. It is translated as CSATRGGAGELFF.

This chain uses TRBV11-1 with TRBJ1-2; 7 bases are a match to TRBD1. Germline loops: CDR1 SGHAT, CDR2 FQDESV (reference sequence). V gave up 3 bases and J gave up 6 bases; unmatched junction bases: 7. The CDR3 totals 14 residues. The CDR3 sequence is CASSFPTGHDGYTF. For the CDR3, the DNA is TGTGCCAGCAGCTTTCCGACAGGGCACGATGGCTACACCTTC. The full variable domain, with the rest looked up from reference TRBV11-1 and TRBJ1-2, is EAEVAQSPRYKITEKSQAVAFWCDPISGHATLYWYRQILGQGPELLVQFQDESVVDDSQLPKDRFSAERLKGVDSTLKIQPAELGDSAMYLCASSFPTGHDGYTFGSGTRLTVV.

This CDR3 is CASSIIDRPYNEQFF. The CDR3, as DNA: TGTGCCAGTAGTATTATAGACAGACCTTACAATGAGCAGTTCTTC. The gene calls are TRBV19 and TRBJ2-1, with D possibly matching TRBD1 (5 bases). Per germline, CDR1 LNHDA and CDR2 SQIVND (reference sequence). CDR3 size: 15 residues. V lost 3 bases, J lost 4 bases, and 13 bases lay in between.

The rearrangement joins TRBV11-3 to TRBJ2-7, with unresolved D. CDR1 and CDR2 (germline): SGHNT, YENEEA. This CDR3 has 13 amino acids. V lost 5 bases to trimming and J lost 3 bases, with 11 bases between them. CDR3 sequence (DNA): TGTGCCAGCAGCCAAAGACTGGTCTACGAGCAGTACTTC. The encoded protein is CASSQRLVYEQYF.

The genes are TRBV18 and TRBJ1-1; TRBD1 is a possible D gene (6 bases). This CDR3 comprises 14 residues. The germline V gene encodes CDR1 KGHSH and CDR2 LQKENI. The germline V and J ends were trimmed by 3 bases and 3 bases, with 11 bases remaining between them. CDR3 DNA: TGTGCCAGCTCACCCCTGGGGGCGGACACTGAAGCTTTCTTT. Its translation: CASSPLGADTEAFF.

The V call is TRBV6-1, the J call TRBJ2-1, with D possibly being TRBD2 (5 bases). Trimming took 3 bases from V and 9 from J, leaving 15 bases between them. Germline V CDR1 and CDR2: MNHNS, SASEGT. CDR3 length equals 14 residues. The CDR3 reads CASSDMLANLEQFF. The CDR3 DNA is TGTGCCAGCAGTGATATGCTAGCTAATCTTGAGCAGTTCTTC.

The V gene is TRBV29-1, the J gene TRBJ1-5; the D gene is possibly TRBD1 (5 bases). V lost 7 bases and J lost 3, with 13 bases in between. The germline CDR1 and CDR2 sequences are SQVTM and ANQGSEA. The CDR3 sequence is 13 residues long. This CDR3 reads CSGSGGDNQPQHF. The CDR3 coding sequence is TGCAGCGGATCGGGGGGGGACAATCAGCCCCAGCATTTT.

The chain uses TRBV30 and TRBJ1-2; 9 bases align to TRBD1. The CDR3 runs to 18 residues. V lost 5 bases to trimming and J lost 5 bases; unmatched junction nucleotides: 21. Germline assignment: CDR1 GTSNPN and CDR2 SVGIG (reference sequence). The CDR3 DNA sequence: TGTGCCTGGCAAACAGGGGGCCCCAGGGGCAGAGATAGGTATGGCTACACCTTC. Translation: CAWQTGGPRGRDRYGYTF.

The CDR3 spells CASTLAGVGDTQYF. The CDR3 DNA is TGTGCCAGCACTTTAGCGGGAGTAGGGGATACGCAGTATTTT. The gene calls are TRBV6-5 and TRBJ2-3; 9 bases line up with TRBD2. V gave up 7 bases and J gave up 6 bases; unmatched junction bases: 8. This CDR3 has 14 residues. The germline V gene encodes CDR1 MNHEY and CDR2 SVGAGI.

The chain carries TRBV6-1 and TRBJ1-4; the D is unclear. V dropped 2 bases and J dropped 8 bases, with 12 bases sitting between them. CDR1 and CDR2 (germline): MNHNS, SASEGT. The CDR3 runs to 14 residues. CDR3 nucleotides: TGTGCCAGCAGTGAAAGAGGTCAGTCCGAAAAACTGTTTTTT. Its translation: CASSERGQSEKLFF.

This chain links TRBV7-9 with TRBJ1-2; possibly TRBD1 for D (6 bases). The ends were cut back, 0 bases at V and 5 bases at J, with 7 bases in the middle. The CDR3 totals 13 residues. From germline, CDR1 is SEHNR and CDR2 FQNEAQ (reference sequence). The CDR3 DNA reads TGTGCCAGCAGCTTAGCACAGGGTTATGGCTACACCTTC. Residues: CASSLAQGYGYTF.

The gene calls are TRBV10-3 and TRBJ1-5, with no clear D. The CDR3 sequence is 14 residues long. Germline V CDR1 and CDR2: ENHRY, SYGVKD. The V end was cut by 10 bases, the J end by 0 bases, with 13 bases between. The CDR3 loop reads CASTPIYSNQPQHF. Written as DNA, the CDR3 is TGTGCCAGTACACCAATTTATAGCAATCAGCCCCAGCATTTT.

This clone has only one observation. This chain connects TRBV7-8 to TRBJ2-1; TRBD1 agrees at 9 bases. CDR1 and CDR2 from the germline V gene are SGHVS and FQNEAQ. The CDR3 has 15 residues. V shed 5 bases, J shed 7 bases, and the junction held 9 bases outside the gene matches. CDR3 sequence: CASSNRDRAWNEQFF. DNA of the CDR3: TGTGCCAGCAGCAACCGGGACAGGGCGTGGAATGAGCAGTTCTTC.

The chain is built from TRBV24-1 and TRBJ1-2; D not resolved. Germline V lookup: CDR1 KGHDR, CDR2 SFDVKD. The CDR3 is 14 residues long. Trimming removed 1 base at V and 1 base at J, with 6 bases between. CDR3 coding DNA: TGTGCCACCAGTGATTTTACAGTTAACTATGGCTACACCTTC. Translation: CATSDFTVNYGYTF.

The CDR3 here is CASSATRVYGYTF. The CDR3 DNA follows: TGTGCCAGCAGTGCCACGAGGGTCTATGGCTACACCTTC. The chain uses TRBV25-1 and TRBJ1-2, with unresolved D. The ends were cut back, 4 bases at V and 4 bases at J, with 10 bases in the middle. Germline assignment: CDR1 MGHDK and CDR2 SYGVNS. The CDR3 is 13 residues long.

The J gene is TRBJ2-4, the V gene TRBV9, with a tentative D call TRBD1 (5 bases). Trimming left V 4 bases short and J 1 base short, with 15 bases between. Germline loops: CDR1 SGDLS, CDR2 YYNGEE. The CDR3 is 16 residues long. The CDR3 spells CASSSDRGRAKNIQYF. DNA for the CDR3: TGTGCCAGCAGCTCCGATAGGGGTAGGGCCAAAAACATTCAGTACTTC.

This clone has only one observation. CDR3 nucleotides: TGTGCCAGCAGCCAAGAGGGTCAGGGGGCGGGAGCCGGGGAGCTGTTTTTT. Translated, it gives CASSQEGQGAGAGELFF. The chain joins TRBV3-1 (or the pseudogene TRBV3-2) to TRBJ2-2; tentative D call: TRBD1 (8 bases). Germline V lookup: CDR1 LGHDT, CDR2 YNNKEL (reference sequence). The CDR3 is 17 residues long. V was shortened by 0 bases and J by 6 bases, with 17 bases between the two germline ends.